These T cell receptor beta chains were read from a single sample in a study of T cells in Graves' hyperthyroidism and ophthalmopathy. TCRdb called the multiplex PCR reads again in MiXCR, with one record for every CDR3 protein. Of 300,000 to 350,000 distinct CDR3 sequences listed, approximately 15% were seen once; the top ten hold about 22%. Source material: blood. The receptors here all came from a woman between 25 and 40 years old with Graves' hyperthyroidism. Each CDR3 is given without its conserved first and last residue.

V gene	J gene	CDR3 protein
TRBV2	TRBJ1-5	ASMRNSNQPQH
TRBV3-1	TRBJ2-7	AGSHRTSGSYEQY
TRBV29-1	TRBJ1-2	SVEQGYGYT
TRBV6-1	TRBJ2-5	ATEGPTGGRAVEGQY
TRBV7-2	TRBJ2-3	ASSPKQGDTQY
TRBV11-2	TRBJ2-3	ASSFPVVSLRGTDTQY
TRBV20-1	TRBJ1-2	SAPGLGYGYT
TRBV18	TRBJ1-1	ASSPDMKSTEAF
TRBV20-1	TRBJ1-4	SARDGGGANEKLF
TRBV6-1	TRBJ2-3	ASNGGDYSTDTQY
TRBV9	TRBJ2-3	ASGTGLTDTQY
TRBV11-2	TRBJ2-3	ASSLDAGGTDTQY
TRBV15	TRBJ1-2	ATSGGQGARVYGYT
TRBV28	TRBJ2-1	ASTRAGTSGRDEQF
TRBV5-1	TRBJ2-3	ASSSGLAVTDTQY
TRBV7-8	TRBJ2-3	ASSLILDEPTDTQY
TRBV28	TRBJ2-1	ATTSRGEQF
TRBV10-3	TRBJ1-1	ASTRGGGGTEAF
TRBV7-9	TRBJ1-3	ASSPPQGFLSGNTIY
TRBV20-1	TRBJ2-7	SAPWSGQKYEQY
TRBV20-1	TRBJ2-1	SAKGLAGGDPKNNEQF
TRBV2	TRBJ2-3	ASSEIHTQY
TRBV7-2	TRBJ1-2	ASSPDTNYGYT
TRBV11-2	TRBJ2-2	ASSFSSEGQYTGELF
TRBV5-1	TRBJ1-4	ASSWGAATNEKLF
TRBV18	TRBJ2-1	ASSNPRDGFNNEQF
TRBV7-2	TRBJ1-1	ASSLRQINTEAF
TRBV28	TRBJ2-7	ASSPLRAYEQY
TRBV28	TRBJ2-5	ASSLSPGGFAETQY
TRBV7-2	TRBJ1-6	ASSPTLSYNSPLH
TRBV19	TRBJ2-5	ASSTAWTGGETQY
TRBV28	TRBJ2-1	ASSLRGDLRPHEQF
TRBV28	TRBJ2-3	ASSRTSGSGDTQY
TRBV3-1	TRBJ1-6	ASSHRDFVIPLH
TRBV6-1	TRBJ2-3	ASSDNPIGTDTQY
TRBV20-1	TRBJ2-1	SAPRSGTDNEQF
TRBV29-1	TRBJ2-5	SVEDFTGDQETQY
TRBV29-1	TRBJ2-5	SVESRGQETQY
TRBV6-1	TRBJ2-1	ASRQLTGTGNYNEQF
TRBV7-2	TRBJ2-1	ASSSGAYNYNEQF
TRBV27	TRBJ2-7	ATKSSGTSAEQY
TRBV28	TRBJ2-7	ASSLVTGQGEQY
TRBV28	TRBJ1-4	ASSPGTGSGTNEKLF
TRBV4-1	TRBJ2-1	ASSPREGFFEQF
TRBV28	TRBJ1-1	ASSGDTLGAF
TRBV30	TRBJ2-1	AWNLGGASGNVQF
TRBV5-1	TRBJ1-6	ASKDDSRPRSPLH
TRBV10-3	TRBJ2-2	AIGANTGELF
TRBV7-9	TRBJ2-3	ASSLASGSTDTQY
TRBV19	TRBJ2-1	ASSSSGTPNNEQF
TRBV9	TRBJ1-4	ASSATGGDNEKLF
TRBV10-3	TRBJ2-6	AISERGGQAGANVLT
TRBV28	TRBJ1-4	ASTRTGGWEKLF